The table lists the clone carrying this T cell receptor beta chain with a few counts. Measured with immunoSEQ multiplex PCR; TCRdb has only the in-frame clones, and not every one. The sample holds some 44,000 clones, about four fifths seen once. CDR3 length: 14 amino acids. Deletions cut 6 bases from V and 1 base from J, with 12 bases between. Germline CDR1 and CDR2: SGHTA and FQGNSA. The data belong to a study of OX40 agonist ivuxolimab in advanced cancers. The rearrangement uses TRBV7-2 and TRBJ2-5, with D unclear. This sample comprised CD4+ or CD8+ T cells sorted from blood, obtained in a trial of the OX40 agonist ivuxolimab. The clonotype was recovered from an adult with an advanced solid tumor such as melanoma, head and neck, liver or kidney cancer. The CDR3 region has the DNA TGTGCCAGCAGTCATCGGACGTTCCAAGAGACCCAGTACTTC. This sequence encodes CASSHRTFQETQYF.